This entry features one T cell receptor beta chain sequence. The V and J ends lost 1 base and 7 bases, in that order; junction bases with no gene match: 8. There are 15 residues in the CDR3. Germline values: CDR1 SQVTM, CDR2 ANQGSEA. This sample was taken from a study of blood T cell repertoires in COVID-19. Only in-frame clones appear in the TCRdb table, and some are missing; sequencing was by immunoSEQ multiplex PCR. The sample carries 250,000 to 300,000 clones, roughly 89% recorded once. Source material: peripheral blood. The chain is built from TRBV29-1 and TRBJ1-2; 11 nucleotides align to TRBD1. This receptor was obtained from a middle-aged woman who had recovered from COVID-19. CDR3 coding DNA: TGCAGCGTTGAAGGGAACGGACAGGGGGCTGTTGGCTACACCTTC. This translates into CSVEGNGQGAVGYTF.